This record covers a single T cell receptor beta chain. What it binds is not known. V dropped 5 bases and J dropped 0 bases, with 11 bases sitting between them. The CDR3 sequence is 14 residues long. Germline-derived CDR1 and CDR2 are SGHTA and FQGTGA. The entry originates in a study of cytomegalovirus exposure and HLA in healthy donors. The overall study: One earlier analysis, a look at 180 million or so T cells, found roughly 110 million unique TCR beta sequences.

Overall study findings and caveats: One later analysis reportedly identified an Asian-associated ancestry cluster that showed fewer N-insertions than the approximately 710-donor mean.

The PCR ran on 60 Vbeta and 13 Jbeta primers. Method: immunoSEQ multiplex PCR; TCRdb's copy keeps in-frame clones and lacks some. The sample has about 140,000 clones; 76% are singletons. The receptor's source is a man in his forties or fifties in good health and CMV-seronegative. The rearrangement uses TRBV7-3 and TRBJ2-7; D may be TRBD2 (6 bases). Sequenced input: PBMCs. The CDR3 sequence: CASSQAGNSYEQYF. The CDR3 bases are TGTGCCAGCAGCCAAGCGGGCAACTCCTACGAGCAGTACTTC.